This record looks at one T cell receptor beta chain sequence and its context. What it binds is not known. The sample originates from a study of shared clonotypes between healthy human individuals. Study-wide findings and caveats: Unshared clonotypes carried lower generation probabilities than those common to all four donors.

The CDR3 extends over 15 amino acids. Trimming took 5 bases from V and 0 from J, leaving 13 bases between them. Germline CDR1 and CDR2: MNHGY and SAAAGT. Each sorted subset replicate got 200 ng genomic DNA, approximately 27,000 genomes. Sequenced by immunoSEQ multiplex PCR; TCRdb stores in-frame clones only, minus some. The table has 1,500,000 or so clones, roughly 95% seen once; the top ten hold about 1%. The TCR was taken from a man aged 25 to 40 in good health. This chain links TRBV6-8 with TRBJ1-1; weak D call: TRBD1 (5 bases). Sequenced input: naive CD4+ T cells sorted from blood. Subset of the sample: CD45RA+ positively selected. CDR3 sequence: CASSKSGLMNTEAFF. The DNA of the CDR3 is TGTGCCAGCAGTAAGTCGGGACTCATGAACACTGAAGCTTTCTTT.